This T cell receptor (beta chain) was recorded in a study of beta chain features in type 1 diabetes (dated by TCRdb to the late 2010s). As for the study more broadly: Patients and healthy donors did not differ in mean age, gender distribution, total cell number or subset yield. The study compared TCRB repertoires of sorted circulating CD4+ T cell subsets between recently diagnosed type 1 diabetes patients and matched healthy donors. Whereas all 28 donors provided naive and central memory subsets, regulatory and stem cell-like memory subsets were isolated from just 8 patients and roughly 8 healthy donors. A total of 85 million to 110 million sorted cells were examined across all samples, and RNA yield correlated strongly with the number of cells per subset. Study-wide findings and limitations: Because small numbers of individuals were included in the HLA sub-analyses, any influence of HLA type on TCRB rearrangement was left unresolved. PCR may preferentially amplify shorter templates, but because patient and control samples were amplified and corrected together, any resulting skew would affect both groups equally. In all four CD4+ subsets, TCRB CDR3 length was moderately but significantly shorter in type 1 diabetes patients. Because cDNA rather than genomic DNA was sequenced, highly expressing activated cells could have been over-represented, although no difference in activation and CD3 levels was found between groups. Naive, central memory and regulatory TCRB repertoires appeared to be more similar among patients than among healthy donors. Patients with type 1 diabetes made fewer insertions and deleted more nucleotides at VDJ recombination sites, implying thymic rearrangement abnormalities.

Taken from cysteine to phenylalanine, the CDR3 has 17 residues. The only DNA kept is the CDR3, 51 bases in frame from the first base. All of the isolated RNA was reverse transcribed with the High Capacity cDNA Reverse Transcription Kit, so expressed TCRB transcripts were sequenced. Deep immunoSEQ sequencing was applied to naive, central memory and regulatory T cell samples, giving an average of about 3.7 million total reads per sample. After sorted cells were lysed in RLT buffer, RNA was extracted with DNase-treated RNeasy Micro or Mini kits, with the choice depending on cell number. To prevent cross-contamination, every cell subset was processed on its own, while patient and healthy donor samples were processed together. Using the immunoSEQ multiplex PCR, TCRB sequences were amplified from cDNA into 87-bp fragments spanning the CDR3 region. Sequencing of the amplicons was done on the Illumina HiSeq platform. Per the authors' processing: Synthetic template baselines were used to correct PCR bias computationally, reads within Hamming distance 2 were collapsed, and singletons that could not be merged were discarded. Reads were aligned against IMGT to assign V, D and J genes, CDR3 length and insertions or deletions at six rearrangement sites. Within each subset, clonotype counts were normalized to the number of sorted cells before true diversity and Gini coefficients were calculated with the tcR R package. The overlap coefficient, calculated on TCRB nucleotide sequences, was used to quantify repertoire sharing. As a proxy for the pre-selection repertoire, out-of-frame TCRB sequences from naive cells were analyzed. In its TCRdb copy, this immuneACCESS table keeps in-frame sequences only and misses some clones. Where compared with another copy, unresolved V genes explain less than half of these, and the others have no known cause. From that table come the V and J calls and clone size; the DNA was used to work out D and trimming. The sample data list 550,000 to 850,000 clones, and roughly 13% of these were observed just once. The leading ten clones occupy 0.022% of the sample.

Concerning this clone: What antigen it recognizes has not been identified. Qualities for individual bases were not recorded, and no much larger clone is one base off.

A single peripheral blood draw of about 116 mL on average was collected from each donor into heparinised tubes. A BD FACSAria II and a panel including CD45RO, CCR7, CD25, CD127, CD95 and CD27 were used to sort naive, central memory, regulatory and stem cell-like memory CD4+ T cells. A purity above 95% was achieved for all sorted populations. PBMCs were isolated immediately by Lymphoprep density gradient centrifugation and stained directly without culture. To minimize batch effects, samples were stained and sorted in pairs, one healthy donor with one patient per experiment. The chain links TRBV21-1 with TRBJ2-2; the D call in the table, TRBD1, was not verified against the DNA. TRBV21-1 is designated a pseudogene. This receptor was taken from a young man with type 1 diabetes. The sequencing sample was made of naive CD4+ T cells from blood. This sample's cell subset or site label indicates: true naive CD4+ T cells. The CDR3 region reads CASSTTGAPGDTGELFF. The nucleotide sequence is TGTGCCAGCAGCACCACAGGGGCCCCAGGGGACACCGGGGAGCTGTTTTTT.